This T cell receptor (beta chain) was captured in a study of blood T cells in healthy people across ages. General study points: PBMCs were not sorted, which prevented a conclusive comparison of naive versus antigen-experienced cells. Both naive CD4+ cell counts and diversity were greater in long-lived donors than in aged donors.

Germline-derived CDR1 and CDR2 are SGHKS and YYEKEE (reference sequence). The trim removed 3 bases at V and 2 bases at J, leaving 4 bases unmatched. CDR3 size: 15 residues. A note on this clonotype: What it binds is not known.

The second PCR ran about 6 to 11 cycles with a sample-barcoded 5' primer and J-beta primers. TCRdb itself ran the 5' RACE reads through MiXCR, one entry per CDR3 protein. The data contain about 780,000 distinct CDR3 sequences, less than 60% of them singletons. The clonotype comes from a man aged 80 or over in good health. The sequencing input was blood. The chain uses TRBV5-5 and TRBJ2-2; 7 bases match TRBD1. CDR3: CASSSTGRNTGELFF. In DNA form, the CDR3 reads TGTGCCAGCAGCTCGACAGGGCGAAACACCGGGGAGCTGTTTTTT.